The clone carrying this T cell receptor beta chain was seen more than once but under ten times. What it recognizes is unknown. The use of a sample-barcoded 5' primer and a J-beta primer mix characterized a second PCR of about 7 to 12 cycles. TCRdb re-called the 5' RACE reads with MiXCR, one entry per CDR3 protein. Seen here are more than 650,000 distinct CDR3 sequences, 22% observed once, and the top ten hold 22%. These data are taken from a study of blood T cells in healthy people across ages. Study findings and constraints: TCR beta diversity, measured per million T cells, fell in a roughly linear way with age.

The sequenced sample was blood. This TCR was recovered from a man in his 70s in good health.

CDR3 in amino acids: CSVEDFVGLGGYGYTF. The CDR3 region has the DNA TGCAGCGTTGAAGATTTCGTGGGCTTAGGGGGCTATGGCTACACCTTC. The chain recombines TRBV29-1 with TRBJ1-2, with a tentative D call TRBD1 (6 bases). V was cut by 0 bases and J by 4 bases, with 18 bases left in between. Germline V CDR1 and CDR2: SQVTM, ANQGSEA. The CDR3 loop spans 16 amino acids.